This is a list of T cell receptor beta chains from one sample in a study of cytomegalovirus exposure and HLA in healthy donors. Assay: immunoSEQ multiplex PCR; the TCRdb copy retains only in-frame clones and omits some. The repertoire holds 110,000 to 150,000 clones, with around 80% as singletons. Sequenced: PBMCs. These receptors were collected from a man between 25 and 39 years old in good health and CMV-seronegative. The CDR3 runs from the conserved cysteine through the conserved F or W. Fields, in order: J gene, V gene, CDR3 protein.

TRBJ1-1	TRBV18	CASSLTGTGAEAFF
TRBJ2-1	TRBV5-6	CASSLQGSYNEQFF
TRBJ1-4	TRBV6-1	CASTAGTVLWGELFF
TRBJ2-1	TRBV30	CACSRLAGSDEQFF
TRBJ1-2	TRBV7-6	CASSYPGGYGYTF
TRBJ1-5	TRBV19	CASSIGGQGAQPQHF
TRBJ1-6	TRBV5-6	CASSFGRGNSPLHF
TRBJ2-5	TRBV11-3	CASSRTGQETQYF
TRBJ2-7	TRBV28	CAGSKYRDYAYEQYF
TRBJ2-7	TRBV10-3	CAISAFWSSYEQYF